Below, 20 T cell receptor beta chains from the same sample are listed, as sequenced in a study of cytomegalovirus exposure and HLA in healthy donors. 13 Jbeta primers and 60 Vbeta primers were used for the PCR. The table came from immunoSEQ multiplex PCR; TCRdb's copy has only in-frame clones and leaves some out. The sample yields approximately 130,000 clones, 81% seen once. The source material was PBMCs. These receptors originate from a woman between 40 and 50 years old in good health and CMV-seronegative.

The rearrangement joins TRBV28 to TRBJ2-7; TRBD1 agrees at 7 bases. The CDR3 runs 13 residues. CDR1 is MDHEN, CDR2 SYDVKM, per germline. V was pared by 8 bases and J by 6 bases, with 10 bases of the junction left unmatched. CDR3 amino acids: CASGGQGEREQYF. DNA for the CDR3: TGTGCCAGCGGTGGGCAGGGGGAGCGCGAGCAGTACTTC.

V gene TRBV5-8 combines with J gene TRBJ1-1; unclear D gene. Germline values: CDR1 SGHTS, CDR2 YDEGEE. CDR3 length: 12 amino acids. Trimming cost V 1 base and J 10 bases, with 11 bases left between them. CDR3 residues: CASSLRGSRAFF. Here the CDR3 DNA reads TGTGCCAGCAGCTTGCGAGGGAGTAGAGCTTTCTTT.

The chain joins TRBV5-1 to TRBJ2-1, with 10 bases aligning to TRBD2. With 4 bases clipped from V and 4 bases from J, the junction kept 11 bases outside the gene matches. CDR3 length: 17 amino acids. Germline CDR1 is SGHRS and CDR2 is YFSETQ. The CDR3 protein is CASSASSGRSIYNEQFF. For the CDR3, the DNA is TGCGCCAGCAGCGCCTCTAGCGGGAGAAGCATTTACAATGAGCAGTTCTTC. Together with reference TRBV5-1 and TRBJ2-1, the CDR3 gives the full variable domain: KAGVTQTPRYLIKTRGQQVTLSCSPISGHRSVSWYQQTPGQGLQFLFEYFSETQRNKGNFPGRFSGRQFSNSRSEMNVSTLELGDSALYLCASSASSGRSIYNEQFFGPGTRLTVL.

CDR3 DNA sequence: TGCGCCAGCAGTTCCGGGACTAGCGGGAGTAGGCCGCAGTATTTT. Translation: CASSSGTSGSRPQYF. The chain carries TRBV10-2 and TRBJ2-3; 14 nucleotides line up with TRBD2. CDR1 and CDR2 from the germline V gene are WSHSY and SAAADI. V lost 5 bases and J lost 10; bases outside the gene matches: 8. The CDR3 is made up of 15 amino acids.

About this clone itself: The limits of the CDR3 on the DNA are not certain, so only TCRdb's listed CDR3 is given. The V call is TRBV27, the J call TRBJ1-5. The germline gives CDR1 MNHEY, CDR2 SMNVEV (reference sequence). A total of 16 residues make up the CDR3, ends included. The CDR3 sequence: CASSSSTDPRNQPQHF.

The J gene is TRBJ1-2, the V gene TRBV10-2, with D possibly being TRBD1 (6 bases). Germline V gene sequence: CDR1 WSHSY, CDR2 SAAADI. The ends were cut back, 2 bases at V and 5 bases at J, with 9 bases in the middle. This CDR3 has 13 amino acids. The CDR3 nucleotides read TGCGCCAGCAGTGAGGGGACAATTTATGGCTACACCTTC. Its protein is CASSEGTIYGYTF.

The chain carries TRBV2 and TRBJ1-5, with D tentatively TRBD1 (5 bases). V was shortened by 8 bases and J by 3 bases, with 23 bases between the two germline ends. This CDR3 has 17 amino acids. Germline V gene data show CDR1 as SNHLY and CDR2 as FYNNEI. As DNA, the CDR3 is TGTGCCAGCGCTGTCTTCGGGGGTATAGGTTCCAATCAGCCCCAGCATTTT. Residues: CASAVFGGIGSNQPQHF.

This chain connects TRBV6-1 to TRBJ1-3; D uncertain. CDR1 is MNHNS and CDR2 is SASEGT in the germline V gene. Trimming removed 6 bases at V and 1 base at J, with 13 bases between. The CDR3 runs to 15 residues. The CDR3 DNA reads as TGTGCCAGCAGGCCTGGCGGCCAGTCTGGAAACACCATATATTTT. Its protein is CASRPGGQSGNTIYF.

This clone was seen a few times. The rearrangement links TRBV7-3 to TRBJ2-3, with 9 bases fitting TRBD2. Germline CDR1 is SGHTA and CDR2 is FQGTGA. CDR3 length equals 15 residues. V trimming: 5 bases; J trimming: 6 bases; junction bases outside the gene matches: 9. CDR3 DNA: TGTGCCAGCAGCCTGACTAGCGGAAGTAGGGATACGCAGTATTTT. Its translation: CASSLTSGSRDTQYF.

The CDR3 region is CASSWTSGSMAQFF. CDR3 nucleotides: TGTGCCAGCAGTTGGACTAGCGGGAGCATGGCGCAGTTCTTC. This chain connects TRBV2 to TRBJ2-1; 13 bases align to TRBD2. The CDR3 covers 14 residues. J lost 12 bases, V lost 5 bases, and 7 bases had no gene match. Germline V gene data show CDR1 as SNHLY and CDR2 as FYNNEI.

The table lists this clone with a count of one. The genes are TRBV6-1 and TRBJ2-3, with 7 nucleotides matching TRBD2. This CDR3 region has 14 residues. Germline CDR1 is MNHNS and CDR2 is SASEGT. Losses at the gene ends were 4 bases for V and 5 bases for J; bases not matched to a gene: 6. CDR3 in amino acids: CASSVAGVRDTQYF. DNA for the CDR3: TGTGCCAGCAGTGTTGCGGGAGTCCGAGATACGCAGTATTTT.

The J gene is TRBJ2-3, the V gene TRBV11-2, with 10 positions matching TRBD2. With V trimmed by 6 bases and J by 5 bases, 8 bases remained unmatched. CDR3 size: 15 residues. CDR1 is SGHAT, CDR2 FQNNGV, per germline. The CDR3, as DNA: TGTGCCAGCAGACATAGCGGGGGGTTGAAAGATACGCAGTATTTT. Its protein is CASRHSGGLKDTQYF.

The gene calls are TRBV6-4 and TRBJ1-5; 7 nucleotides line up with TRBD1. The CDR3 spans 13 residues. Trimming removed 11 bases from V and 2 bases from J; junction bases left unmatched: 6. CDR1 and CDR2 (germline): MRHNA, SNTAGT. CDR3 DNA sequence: TGTGCCGGAAAGGGGGCCCGCAATCAGCCCCAGCATTTT. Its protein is CAGKGARNQPQHF.

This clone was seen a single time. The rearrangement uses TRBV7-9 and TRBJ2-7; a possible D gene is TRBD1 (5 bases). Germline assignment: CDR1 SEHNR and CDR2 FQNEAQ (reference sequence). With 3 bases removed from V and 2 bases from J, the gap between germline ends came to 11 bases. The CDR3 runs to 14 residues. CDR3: CASSLDDRTYEQYF. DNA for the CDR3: TGTGCCAGCAGCTTGGATGACAGAACCTACGAGCAGTACTTC.

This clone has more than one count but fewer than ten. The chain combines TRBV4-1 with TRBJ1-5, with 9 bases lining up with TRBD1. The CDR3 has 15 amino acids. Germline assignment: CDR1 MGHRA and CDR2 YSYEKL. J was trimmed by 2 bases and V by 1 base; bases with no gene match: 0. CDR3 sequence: CASSQGTGGNQPQHF. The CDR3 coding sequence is TGCGCCAGCAGCCAAGGGACAGGGGGCAATCAGCCCCAGCATTTT.

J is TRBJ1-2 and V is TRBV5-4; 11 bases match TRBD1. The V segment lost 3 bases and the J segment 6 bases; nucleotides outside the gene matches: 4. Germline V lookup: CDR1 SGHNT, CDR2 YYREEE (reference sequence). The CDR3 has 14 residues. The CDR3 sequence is CASSWDRGVDGYTF. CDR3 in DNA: TGTGCCAGCAGCTGGGACAGGGGGGTGGATGGCTACACCTTC.

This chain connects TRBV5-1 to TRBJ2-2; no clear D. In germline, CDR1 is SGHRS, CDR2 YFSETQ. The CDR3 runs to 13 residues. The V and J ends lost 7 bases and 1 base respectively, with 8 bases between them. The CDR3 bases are TGCGCCAGCGGCCGAGGGAACACCGGGGAGCTGTTTTTT. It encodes CASGRGNTGELFF.

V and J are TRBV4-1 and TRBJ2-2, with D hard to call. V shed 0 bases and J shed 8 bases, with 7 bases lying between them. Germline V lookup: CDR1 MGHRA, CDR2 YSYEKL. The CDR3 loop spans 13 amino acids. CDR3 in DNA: TGCGCCAGCAGCCAAGATGCCGCGGGGGAGCTGTTTTTT. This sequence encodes CASSQDAAGELFF.

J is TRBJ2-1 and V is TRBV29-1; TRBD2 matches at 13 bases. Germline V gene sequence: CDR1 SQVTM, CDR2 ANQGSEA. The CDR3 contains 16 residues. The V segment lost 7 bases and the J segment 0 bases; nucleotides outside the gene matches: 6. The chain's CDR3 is CSARTSGGDSYNEQFF. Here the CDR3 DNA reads TGCAGCGCTCGTACTAGCGGGGGGGACTCCTACAATGAGCAGTTCTTC.

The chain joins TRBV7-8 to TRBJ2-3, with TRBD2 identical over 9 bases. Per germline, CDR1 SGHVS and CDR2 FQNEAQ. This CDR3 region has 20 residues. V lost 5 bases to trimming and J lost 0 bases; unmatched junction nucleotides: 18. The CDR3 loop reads CASSPPTSGYRGSSTDTQYF. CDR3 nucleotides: TGTGCCAGCAGCCCGCCGACTAGCGGTTACCGGGGATCTAGCACAGATACGCAGTATTTT. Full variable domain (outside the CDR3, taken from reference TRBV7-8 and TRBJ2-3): GAGVSQSPRYKVAKRGQDVALRCDPISGHVSLFWYQQALGQGPEFLTYFQNEAQLDKSGLPSDRFFAERPEGSVSTLKIQRTQQEDSAVYLCASSPPTSGYRGSSTDTQYFGPGTRLTVL.